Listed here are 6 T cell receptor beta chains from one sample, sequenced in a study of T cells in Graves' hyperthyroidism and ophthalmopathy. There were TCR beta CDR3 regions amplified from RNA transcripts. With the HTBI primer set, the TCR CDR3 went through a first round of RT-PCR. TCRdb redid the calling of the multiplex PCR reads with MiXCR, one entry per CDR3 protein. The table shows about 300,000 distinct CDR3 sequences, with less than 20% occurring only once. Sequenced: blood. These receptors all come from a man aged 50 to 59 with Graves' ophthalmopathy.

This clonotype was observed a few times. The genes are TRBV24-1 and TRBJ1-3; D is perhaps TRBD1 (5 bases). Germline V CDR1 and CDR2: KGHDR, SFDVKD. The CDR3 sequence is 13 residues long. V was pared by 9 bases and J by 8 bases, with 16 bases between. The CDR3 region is CATQDTALDTIYF. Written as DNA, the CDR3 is TGTGCCACCCAGGACACCGCCCTTGACACCATATATTTT.

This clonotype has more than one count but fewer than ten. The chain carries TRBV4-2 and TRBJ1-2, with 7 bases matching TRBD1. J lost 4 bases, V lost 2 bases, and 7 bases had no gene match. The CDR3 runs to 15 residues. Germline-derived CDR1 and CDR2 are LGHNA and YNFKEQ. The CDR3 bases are TGTGCCAGCAGCCAATACCGGGACAGACTCTATGGCTACACCTTC. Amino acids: CASSQYRDRLYGYTF.

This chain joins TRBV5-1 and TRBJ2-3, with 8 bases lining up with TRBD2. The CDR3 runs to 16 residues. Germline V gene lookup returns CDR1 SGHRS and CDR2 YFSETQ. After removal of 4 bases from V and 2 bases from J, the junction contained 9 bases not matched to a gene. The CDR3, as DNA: TGCGCCAGCAGCCCAGTTGCGGGAGGTACCACAGATACGCAGTATTTT. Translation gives CASSPVAGGTTDTQYF.

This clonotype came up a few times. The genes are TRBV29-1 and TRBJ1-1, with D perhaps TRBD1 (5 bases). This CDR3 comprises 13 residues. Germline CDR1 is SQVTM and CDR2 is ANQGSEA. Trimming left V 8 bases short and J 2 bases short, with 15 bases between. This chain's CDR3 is CSSHMGVNTEAFF. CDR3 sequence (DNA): TGCAGCTCACACATGGGGGTAAACACTGAAGCTTTCTTT.

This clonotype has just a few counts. The DNA for the CDR3 is TGTGCCACCAGTGACTATTTGGGTGGGTCAGATACGCAGTATTTT. It encodes CATSDYLGGSDTQYF. The chain uses TRBV24-1 and TRBJ2-3, with no clear D. Looked up from germline, CDR1 is KGHDR and CDR2 is SFDVKD. The CDR3 contains 15 residues. V was pared by 4 bases and J by 4 bases, with 14 bases between.

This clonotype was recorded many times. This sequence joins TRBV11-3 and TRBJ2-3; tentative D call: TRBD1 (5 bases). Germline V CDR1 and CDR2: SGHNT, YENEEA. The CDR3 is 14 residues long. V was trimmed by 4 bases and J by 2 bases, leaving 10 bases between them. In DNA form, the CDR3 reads TGTGCCAGCAGCTCGGAGACAGCCACAGATACGCAGTATTTT. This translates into CASSSETATDTQYF.